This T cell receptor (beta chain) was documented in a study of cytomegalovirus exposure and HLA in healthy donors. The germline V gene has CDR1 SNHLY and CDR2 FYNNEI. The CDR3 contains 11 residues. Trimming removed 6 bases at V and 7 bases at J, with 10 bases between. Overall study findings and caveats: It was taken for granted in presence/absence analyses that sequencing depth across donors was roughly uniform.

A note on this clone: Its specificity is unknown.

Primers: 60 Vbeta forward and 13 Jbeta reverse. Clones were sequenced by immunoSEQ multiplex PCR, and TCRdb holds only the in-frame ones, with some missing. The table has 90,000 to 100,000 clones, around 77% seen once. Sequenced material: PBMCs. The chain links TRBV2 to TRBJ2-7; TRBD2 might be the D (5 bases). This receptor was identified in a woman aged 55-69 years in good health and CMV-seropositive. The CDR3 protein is CASRPEGEQYF. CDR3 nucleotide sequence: TGTGCCAGCAGGCCCGAGGGAGAGCAGTACTTC.